The 12 T cell receptor beta chains below all came from one sample that was sequenced in a study of HIV-infected patients and healthy controls. Reverse transcription used around 480 ng RNA and constant-region primers for alpha and beta. Alpha and beta chain libraries were made separately by chain-specific third strand synthesis with multiplexing indices. TCRdb recomputed calls from the 5' RACE reads with MiXCR, one row per CDR3 protein. The data hold more than 15,000 distinct CDR3 sequences, with roughly 9% observed a single time. No cell fractionation was done, so the repertoire covers all unsorted peripheral blood T cells. Material: blood. The receptors were gathered from an adult in good health.

This clonotype is medium-sized (0.01 to 0.1%) in the sample. The rearrangement joins TRBV20-1 to TRBJ2-5, with 8 bases lining up with TRBD2. The CDR3 is made up of 16 amino acids. With 6 bases clipped from V and 5 bases from J, the junction kept 17 bases outside the gene matches. Germline V gene sequence: CDR1 DFQATT, CDR2 SNEGSKA (reference sequence). The CDR3 region has the DNA TGCAGTGCCGACCGGAGTCGGGCGGGAGGAATGGAGACCCAGTACTTC. It yields the protein CSADRSRAGGMETQYF.

This clonotype has a count of ten or more. This sequence joins TRBV7-7 and TRBJ2-1; TRBD2 matches at 14 bases. After removal of 6 bases from V and 6 bases from J, the junction contained 4 bases not matched to a gene. The CDR3 is made up of 15 amino acids. The germline V gene encodes CDR1 SSHAT and CDR2 FNYEAQ (reference sequence). For the CDR3, the DNA is TGTGCCAGCAGTAATGGACTAGCGGGGGGCAATGAGCAGTTCTTC. Translated: CASSNGLAGGNEQFF.

Sample share makes this clonotype medium-sized. The gene calls are TRBV4-1 and TRBJ2-5, with 9 bases that match TRBD2. The germline CDR1 and CDR2 sequences are MGHRA and YSYEKL. The CDR3 length is 21 residues. Germline trimming cut 3 bases from V and 2 bases from J; bases unmatched to any gene: 22. Here the CDR3 DNA reads TGCGCCAGCAGCCATCCCAGGGCGGGGGCTGGTAGCGGGAGTGGTCAAGAGACCCAGTACTTC. Translating gives CASSHPRAGAGSGSGQETQYF.

In its sample, this clonotype was seen many times. V gene TRBV7-8 combines with J gene TRBJ2-5; 10 nucleotides agree with TRBD2. The CDR3 totals 15 residues. The V and J ends lost 2 bases and 5 bases, in that order; junction bases with no gene match: 5. CDR1 and CDR2 from the germline V gene are SGHVS and FQNEAQ. The CDR3 coding sequence is TGTGCCAGCAGCTTATTAGCGGGAGGACCTGAGACCCAGTACTTC. Translated: CASSLLAGGPETQYF. The full variable domain, its missing parts supplied by reference TRBV7-8 and TRBJ2-5, is GAGVSQSPRYKVAKRGQDVALRCDPISGHVSLFWYQQALGQGPEFLTYFQNEAQLDKSGLPSDRFFAERPEGSVSTLKIQRTQQEDSAVYLCASSLLAGGPETQYFGPGTRLLVL.

This clonotype was seen ten or more times. The chain combines TRBV30 with TRBJ2-5; D uncertain. The CDR3 has 14 amino acids. Per germline, CDR1 GTSNPN and CDR2 SVGIG (reference sequence). V was pared by 2 bases and J by 5 bases, with 15 bases between. Here the CDR3 reads CAWSSGVLRETQYF. The CDR3 DNA reads as TGTGCCTGGAGTAGTGGGGTATTGAGGGAGACCCAGTACTTC.

This clonotype occurred a few times. The chain links TRBV11-3 to TRBJ2-1, with TRBD2 matching 13 bases. The J segment lost 4 bases and the V segment lost 5 bases, leaving 5 bases of the junction unmatched. This CDR3 has 16 residues. Germline lookup yields CDR1 SGHNT and CDR2 YENEEA. The CDR3, as DNA: TGTGCCAGCAGCCCCGGACTAGCGGGGGCTTACAATGAGCAGTTCTTC. Translated: CASSPGLAGAYNEQFF.

The table lists this clonotype with a few counts. The rearrangement joins TRBV25-1 to TRBJ2-3; 8 bases agree with TRBD1. V lost 10 bases to trimming and J lost 3 bases; unmatched junction nucleotides: 6. The CDR3 is 13 residues long. CDR1 and CDR2 (germline): MGHDK, SYGVNS. The CDR3 is CATTDRVTDTQYF. CDR3 sequence (DNA): TGTGCCACCACGGACAGGGTGACAGATACGCAGTATTTT.

By its share, this clonotype is medium-sized. The gene calls are TRBV7-9 and TRBJ2-7; D may be TRBD1 or TRBD2 (6 bases each). V was pared by 0 bases and J by 7 bases, with 7 bases between. The CDR3 totals 12 residues. The V gene's germline CDR1 is SEHNR and CDR2 FQNEAQ (reference sequence). CDR3 region: CASSLAGGEQYF. In DNA form, the CDR3 reads TGTGCCAGCAGCTTAGCAGGGGGGGAGCAGTACTTC.

This clonotype is medium-sized in the sample. CDR3 sequence: CASSPGTMDTDTQYF. The DNA for the CDR3 is TGTGCCAGCAGCCCCGGGACTATGGACACAGATACGCAGTATTTT. This sequence joins TRBV28 and TRBJ2-3; the match to TRBD2 covers 7 bases. J was trimmed by 2 bases and V by 6 bases; bases with no gene match: 8. Germline V CDR1 and CDR2: MDHEN, SYDVKM. The CDR3 loop spans 15 amino acids. Full variable domain (rest looked up from reference TRBV28 and TRBJ2-3): DVKVTQSSRYLVKRTGEKVFLECVQDMDHENMFWYRQDPGLGLRLIYFSYDVKMKEKGDIPEGYSVSREKKERFSLILESASTNQTSMYLCASSPGTMDTDTQYFGPGTRLTVL.

This clonotype is medium-sized (0.01 to 0.1%) in the sample. V gene TRBV20-1 combines with J gene TRBJ2-3, with D uncertain. The CDR3 consists of 15 residues. Per germline, CDR1 DFQATT and CDR2 SNEGSKA (reference sequence). V dropped 0 bases and J dropped 2 bases, with 12 bases sitting between them. Here the CDR3 DNA reads TGCAGTGCTAGAGAAGGATCGGAGCACACAGATACGCAGTATTTT. Translation gives CSAREGSEHTDTQYF.

The chain employs TRBV7-9 and TRBJ2-1, with TRBD2 matching over 8 bases. The germline V gene encodes CDR1 SEHNR and CDR2 FQNEAQ (reference sequence). With V trimmed by 4 bases and J by 9 bases, 17 bases remained unmatched. This CDR3 contains 17 residues. CDR3 DNA sequence: TGTGCCAGCAGCTCCCTCCGGAGCGGGAGAAAGTTTGGTGAGCAGTTCTTC. It yields the protein CASSSLRSGRKFGEQFF.

This clonotype has ten or more counts. The V gene is TRBV20-1, the J gene TRBJ2-5, with 7 bases lining up with TRBD1. Trimming removed 0 bases from V and 5 bases from J; junction bases left unmatched: 9. CDR1 is DFQATT, CDR2 SNEGSKA, per germline (reference sequence). This CDR3 is 15 amino acids long. CDR3 sequence reads: CSAREGGRRWETQYF. The CDR3, as DNA: TGCAGTGCTAGAGAAGGGGGCAGGAGGTGGGAGACCCAGTACTTC.